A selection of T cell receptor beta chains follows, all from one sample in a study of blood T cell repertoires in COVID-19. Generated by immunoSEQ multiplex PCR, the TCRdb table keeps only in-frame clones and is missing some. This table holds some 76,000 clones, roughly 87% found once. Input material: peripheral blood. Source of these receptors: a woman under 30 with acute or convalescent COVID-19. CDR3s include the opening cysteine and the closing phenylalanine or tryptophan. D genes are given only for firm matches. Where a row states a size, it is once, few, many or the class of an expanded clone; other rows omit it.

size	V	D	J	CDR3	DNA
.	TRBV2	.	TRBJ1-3	CASKGSGGSGNTIYF	TGTGCCAGCAAGGGTTCGGGGGGCTCTGGAAACACCATATATTTT
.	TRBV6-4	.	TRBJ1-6	CASSVETSSPLHF	TGTGCCAGCAGTGTGGAAACTAGCTCACCCCTCCACTTT
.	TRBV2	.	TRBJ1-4	CASSETLGGEKLFF	TGTGCCAGCAGTGAAACGCTGGGGGGTGAAAAACTGTTTTTT
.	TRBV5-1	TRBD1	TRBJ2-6	CASSLAGGVSGANVLTF	TGCGCCAGCAGCTTGGCAGGGGGCGTATCTGGGGCCAACGTCCTGACTTTC
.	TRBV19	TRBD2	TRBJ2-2	CASSTRLAERGTGELFF	TGTGCCAGTAGTACTCGACTAGCGGAGAGGGGCACCGGGGAGCTGTTTTTT
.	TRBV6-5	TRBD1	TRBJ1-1	CASSRQGNTEAFF	TGTGCCAGCAGTCGACAGGGGAACACTGAAGCTTTCTTT
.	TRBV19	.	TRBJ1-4	CASSTGTRVEKLFF	TGTGCCAGTAGCACCGGGACAAGGGTTGAAAAACTGTTTTTT
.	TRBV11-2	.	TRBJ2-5	CASSPQIPGLRQETQYF	TGTGCCAGCAGCCCCCAAATCCCCGGACTCCGGCAGGAGACCCAGTACTTC
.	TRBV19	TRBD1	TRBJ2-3	CASSPRQGIDTQYF	TGTGCCAGTAGTCCGCGACAGGGAATAGATACGCAGTATTTT
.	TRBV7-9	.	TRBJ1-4	CASSYGDEANEKLFF	TGTGCCAGCAGCTACGGAGACGAGGCTAATGAAAAACTGTTTTTT
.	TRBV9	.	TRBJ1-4	CASSAEGGTLNEKLFF	TGTGCCAGCAGCGCCGAGGGGGGGACATTAAATGAAAAACTGTTTTTT
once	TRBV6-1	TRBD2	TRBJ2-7	CASSGFLAGGTYEQYF	TGTGCCAGCAGTGGGTTTTTAGCGGGGGGAACCTACGAGCAGTACTTC
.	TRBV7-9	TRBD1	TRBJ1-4	CASSTGQGASRAEKLFF	TGTGCCAGCAGCACGGGACAGGGGGCGAGTCGAGCTGAAAAACTGTTTTTT
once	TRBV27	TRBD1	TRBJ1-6	CASSWTAGTGDGGNSPLHF	TGTGCCAGCAGTTGGACAGCCGGGACAGGGGATGGGGGGAATTCACCCCTCCACTTT
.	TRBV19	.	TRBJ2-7	CASSITTGSEQYF	TGTGCCAGTAGTATAACGACAGGATCAGAGCAGTACTTC
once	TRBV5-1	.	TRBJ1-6	CASSLGAPRVSPLHF	TGCGCCAGCAGCTTGGGCGCCCCTCGGGTTTCACCCCTCCACTTT
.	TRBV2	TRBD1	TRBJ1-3	CASSPGTGSGNTIYF	TGTGCCAGCAGTCCCGGGACAGGGAGTGGAAACACCATATATTTT
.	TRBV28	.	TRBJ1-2	CASSLRQGNGYTF	TGTGCCAGCAGTTTGAGGCAGGGAAATGGCTACACCTTC
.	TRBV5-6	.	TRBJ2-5	CASSKSGYQETQYF	TGTGCCAGCAGCAAGAGCGGATATCAAGAGACCCAGTACTTC
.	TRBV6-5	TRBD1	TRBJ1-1	CASSYYRDSEAFF	TGTGCCAGCAGTTACTACCGGGACAGTGAAGCTTTCTTT
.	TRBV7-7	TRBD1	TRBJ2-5	CASSPGTGEGETQYF	TGTGCCAGCAGCCCAGGGACAGGGGAGGGGGAGACCCAGTACTTC
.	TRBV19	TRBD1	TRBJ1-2	CASRTGQGGGYTF	TGTGCCAGTAGAACCGGACAGGGAGGTGGCTACACCTTC
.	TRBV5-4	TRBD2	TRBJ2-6	CASSVTGTSFFTGANVLTF	TGTGCCAGCAGCGTTACCGGGACTAGCTTTTTTACTGGGGCCAACGTCCTGACTTTC
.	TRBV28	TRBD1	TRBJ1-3	CASSPSFGRGQSGNTIYF	TGTGCCAGCAGTCCCAGCTTCGGCAGGGGGCAATCTGGAAACACCATATATTTT
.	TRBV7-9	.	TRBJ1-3	CASSFEESSGNTIYF	TGTGCCAGCAGCTTCGAGGAGAGCTCTGGAAACACCATATATTTT
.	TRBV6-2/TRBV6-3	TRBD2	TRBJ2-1	CASSYFLAGVDNEQFF	TGTGCCAGCAGTTACTTCCTAGCGGGAGTGGATAATGAGCAGTTCTTC
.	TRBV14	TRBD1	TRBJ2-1	CASSRTGFQAEQFF	TGTGCCAGCAGCCGGACAGGGTTCCAGGCTGAGCAGTTCTTC
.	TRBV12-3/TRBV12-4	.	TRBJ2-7	CASSSGANYEQYF	TGTGCCAGCAGTAGTGGAGCGAACTACGAGCAGTACTTC
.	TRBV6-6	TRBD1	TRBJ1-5	CASSYPLGQGNQPQHF	TGTGCCAGCAGTTACCCCCTGGGACAGGGCAATCAGCCCCAGCATTTT
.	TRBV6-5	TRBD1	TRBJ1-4	CASRSPGGDEKLFF	TGTGCCAGCAGGTCACCAGGGGGTGACGAAAAACTGTTTTTT
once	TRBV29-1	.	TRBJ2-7	CSGRGGGKDEQYF	TGCAGCGGGAGAGGCGGGGGCAAGGACGAGCAGTACTTC
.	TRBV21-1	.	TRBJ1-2	CASSKELEEGLTNYGYTF	TGTGCCAGCAGCAAAGAATTGGAGGAGGGCCTGACTAACTATGGCTACACCTTC
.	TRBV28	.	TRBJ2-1	CASSSTGSSSYNEQFF	TGTGCCAGCAGCTCCACAGGGTCAAGCTCCTACAATGAGCAGTTCTTC
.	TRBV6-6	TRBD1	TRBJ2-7	CASSKGQGFYEQYF	TGTGCCAGCAGTAAGGGACAGGGATTCTACGAGCAGTACTTC
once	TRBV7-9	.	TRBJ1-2	CASSGGVGSGYTF	TGTGCCAGCAGCGGGGGGGTCGGTAGTGGCTACACCTTC
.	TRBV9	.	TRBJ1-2	CASSAGTYYGYTF	TGTGCCAGCAGCGCAGGGACATACTATGGCTACACCTTC
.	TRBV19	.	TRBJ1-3	CASKLGGASGNTIYF	TGTGCCAGTAAACTCGGGGGAGCCTCTGGAAACACCATATATTTT
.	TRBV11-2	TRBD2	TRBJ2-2	CASSLEVWASGTVTGELFF	TGTGCCAGCAGCTTAGAGGTGTGGGCTAGCGGGACGGTCACCGGGGAGCTGTTTTTT
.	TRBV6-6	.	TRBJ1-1	CASSQQGKAEAFF	TGTGCCAGCAGTCAACAGGGTAAGGCTGAAGCTTTCTTT
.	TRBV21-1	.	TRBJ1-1	CASSPGQGKAEAFF	TGTGCCAGCAGCCCGGGACAGGGCAAAGCTGAAGCTTTCTTT
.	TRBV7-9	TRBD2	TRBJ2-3	CASSLSGRFGTDTQYF	TGTGCCAGCAGCCTTAGCGGGAGGTTTGGCACAGATACGCAGTATTTT